The rows below give T cell receptor beta chains drawn from one sample of a study of monozygotic twins with cystic fibrosis. The method was immunoSEQ multiplex PCR; TCRdb's version includes in-frame clones alone and lacks a portion of them. The table includes some 14,000 clones, 90% to 95% detected once. Sequencing input: blood. Receptors originate from a girl aged 2-15 years with cystic fibrosis. Each CDR3 is given with its conserved first and last residue. A D gene is named only where the DNA matches it firmly. Some rows have no size entry. The others give once, few or many, or a class for an expanded clone.

NA,15,TRBV5-6,TRBJ2-7,NA,CASSTGRKGSYEQYF,TGTGCCAGCAGCACAGGCCGCAAAGGCTCCTACGAGCAGTACTTC
TRBD1,16,TRBV15,TRBJ2-7,NA,CATSPPDRGKPYEQYF,TGTGCCACCAGCCCCCCGGACAGGGGTAAACCCTACGAGCAGTACTTC
NA,14,TRBV27,TRBJ1-1,NA,CASSVDGPGTEAFF,TGTGCCAGCAGCGTCGACGGGCCAGGCACTGAAGCTTTCTTT
TRBD2,16,TRBV2,TRBJ2-1,once,CASSETGLAGRNEQFF,TGTGCCAGCAGTGAAACCGGACTAGCGGGACGAAATGAGCAGTTCTTC
NA,15,TRBV4-1,TRBJ2-1,NA,CASSQDGGHHNEQFF,TGCGCCAGCAGCCAAGACGGGGGACACCACAATGAGCAGTTCTTC
NA,15,TRBV5-4,TRBJ1-1,NA,CASSPGGLTSYEAFF,TGTGCCAGCAGCCCTGGGGGACTGACCTCATATGAAGCTTTCTTT
NA,13,TRBV29-1,TRBJ1-5,NA,CSVEVSRNQPQHF,TGCAGCGTTGAAGTCTCGAGAAATCAGCCCCAGCATTTT
NA,13,TRBV5-8,TRBJ2-7,NA,CASSLNRVAEQYF,TGTGCCAGCAGCTTGAACAGGGTCGCGGAGCAGTACTTC
TRBD2,12,TRBV11-2,TRBJ2-1,NA,CASSLSGSKQFF,TGTGCCAGCAGCCTTAGCGGGAGTAAGCAGTTCTTC
NA,12,TRBV6-4,TRBJ2-6,NA,CASKDGANVLTF,TGTGCCAGCAAAGATGGGGCCAACGTCCTGACTTTC
NA,14,TRBV2,TRBJ2-3,NA,CASSGKGLMLTQYF,TGTGCCAGCAGTGGGAAAGGACTGATGTTAACGCAGTATTTT
NA,14,TRBV9,TRBJ2-7,NA,CASSVEARSYEQYF,TGTGCCAGCAGCGTAGAAGCCCGCTCCTACGAGCAGTACTTC
TRBD2,15,TRBV30,TRBJ2-3,NA,CAWSPGTRSTDTQYF,TGTGCCTGGAGTCCAGGGACTAGATCCACAGATACGCAGTATTTT
NA,13,TRBV6-6,TRBJ2-7,NA,CASDPGPPHEQYF,TGTGCCAGCGACCCGGGACCCCCTCACGAGCAGTACTTC
NA,12,TRBV18,TRBJ1-1,once,CASSPNEAEAFF,TGTGCCAGCTCACCCAACGAGGCAGAAGCTTTCTTT
TRBD2,15,TRBV2,TRBJ2-3,NA,CASSVLAGGTDTQYF,TGTGCCAGCAGTGTTCTAGCGGGAGGTACAGATACGCAGTATTTT
NA,15,TRBV7-3,TRBJ2-6,NA,CASSQDSSGANVLTF,TGTGCCAGCAGCCAGGACAGCTCTGGGGCCAACGTCCTGACTTTC